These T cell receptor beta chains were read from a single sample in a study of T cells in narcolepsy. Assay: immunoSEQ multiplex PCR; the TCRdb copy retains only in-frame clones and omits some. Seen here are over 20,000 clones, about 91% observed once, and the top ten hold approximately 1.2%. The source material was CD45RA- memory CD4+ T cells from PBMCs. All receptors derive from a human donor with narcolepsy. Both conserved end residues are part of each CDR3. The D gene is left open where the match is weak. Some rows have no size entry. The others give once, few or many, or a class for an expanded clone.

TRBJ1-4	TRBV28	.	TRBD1	TGTGCCAGCAGTCATCGACCGGGACAGGGGCACGAAAAACTGTTTTTT	CASSHRPGQGHEKLFF
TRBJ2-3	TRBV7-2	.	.	TGTGCCAGCAGCTTCTCTGGCACGCAGTATTTT	CASSFSGTQYF
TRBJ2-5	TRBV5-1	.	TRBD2	TGCGCCAGCAGCTTCGGGACTAGCAGAGAGACCCAGTACTTC	CASSFGTSRETQYF
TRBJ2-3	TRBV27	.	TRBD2	TGTGCCAGCAGTTTACCCCCGGGACTAGCGGGAGGAACAGATACGCAGTATTTT	CASSLPPGLAGGTDTQYF
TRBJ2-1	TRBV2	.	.	TGTGCCAGCAGTGCACAGGGTACCTACAATGAGCAGTTCTTC	CASSAQGTYNEQFF
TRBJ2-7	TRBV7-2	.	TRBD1	TGTGCCAGCAGCCCCAGACAGGGGAACTACGAGCAGTACTTC	CASSPRQGNYEQYF
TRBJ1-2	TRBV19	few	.	TGTGCCAGTAGTATAGGCGGGGGCGGCTACACCTTC	CASSIGGGGYTF
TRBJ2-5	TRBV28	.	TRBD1	TGTGCCAGCAGTTCCCACAGGGGCGGCCAAGAGACCCAGTACTTC	CASSSHRGGQETQYF
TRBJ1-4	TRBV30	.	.	TGTGCCTGGAGTCCCCAGCCTAATGAAAAACTGTTTTTT	CAWSPQPNEKLFF
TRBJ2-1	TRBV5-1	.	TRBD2	TGCGCCAGCAGCTTTCAAAGCGGGGGATGGAATGAGCAGTTCTTC	CASSFQSGGWNEQFF
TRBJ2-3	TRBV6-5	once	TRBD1	TGTGCCAGCGGGACAGGGTTAACAGATACGCAGTATTTT	CASGTGLTDTQYF
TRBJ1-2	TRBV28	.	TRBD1	TGTGCCAGCAGGGGGACAGCGCGCTATGGCTACACCTTC	CASRGTARYGYTF
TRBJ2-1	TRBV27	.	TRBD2	TGTGCCAGCAGTCCATTAGCGGGCTCCTACAATGAGCAGTTCTTC	CASSPLAGSYNEQFF
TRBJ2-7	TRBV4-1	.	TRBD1	TGCGCCAGCAGCCCCCCGCCGGGAGGACAGGGGGCCTACGAGCAGTACTTC	CASSPPPGGQGAYEQYF
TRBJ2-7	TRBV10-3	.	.	TGTGCCATCAGTGAGTCCGGACTCAACTACGAGCAGTACTTC	CAISESGLNYEQYF
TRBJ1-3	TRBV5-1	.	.	TGCGCCAGCAGCTTGAATAGGGGAGCTGGAAACACCATATATTTT	CASSLNRGAGNTIYF
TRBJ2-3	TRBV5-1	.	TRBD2	TGCGCCAGCAGCCCTACTAGCGGAGGGCAGGATACGCAGTATTTT	CASSPTSGGQDTQYF
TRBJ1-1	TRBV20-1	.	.	TGCAGTGCATACAAGAACACTGAAGCTTTCTTT	CSAYKNTEAFF
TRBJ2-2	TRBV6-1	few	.	TGTGCCAGCTTCTTTCAGACCGGGGAGCTGTTTTTT	CASFFQTGELFF
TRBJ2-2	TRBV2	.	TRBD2	TGTGCCAGCATCGGGACTATCATGAACACCGGGGAGCTGTTTTTT	CASIGTIMNTGELFF
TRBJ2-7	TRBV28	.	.	TGTGCCAGCAGAACCTCCGGCACAGTTTCCCACTACGAGCAGTACTTC	CASRTSGTVSHYEQYF
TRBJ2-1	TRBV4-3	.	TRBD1	TGCGCCAGCAGCCAAGACACAGGGGGCCTTGAGCAGTTCTTC	CASSQDTGGLEQFF
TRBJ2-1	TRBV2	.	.	TGTGCCAGCAGCCGCTCCTACACCCAACCGGAACAGTTCTTC	CASSRSYTQPEQFF
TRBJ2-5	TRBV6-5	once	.	TGTGCCAGCAGTTACTTGACCCCCCAAGAGACCCAGTACTTC	CASSYLTPQETQYF
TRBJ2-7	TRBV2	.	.	TGTGCCAGCAGACGACAGCTCGAGCAGTACTTC	CASRRQLEQYF
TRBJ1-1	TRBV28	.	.	TGTGCCAGCAGCATACCTCCCATGAACACTGAAGCTTTCTTT	CASSIPPMNTEAFF
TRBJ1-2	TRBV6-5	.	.	TGTGCCAGCAGTTACCTGGGGGGCTACACCTTC	CASSYLGGYTF
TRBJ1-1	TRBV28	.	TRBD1	TGTGCCAGCAGTTCCCTCAGGGGGGGCTCTACTGAAGCTTTCTTT	CASSSLRGGSTEAFF
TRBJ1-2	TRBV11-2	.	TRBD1	TGTGCCAGCAGCGGGACAGGGGGCCCTGGTGGCTACACCTTC	CASSGTGGPGGYTF
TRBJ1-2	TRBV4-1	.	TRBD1	TGCGCCAGCAGCCAGGACAGGGCTGCCTATGGCTACACCTTC	CASSQDRAAYGYTF
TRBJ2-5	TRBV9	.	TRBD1	TGTGCCAGCAGCGTAAAACAGGGGGGCCAAGAGACCCAGTACTTC	CASSVKQGGQETQYF
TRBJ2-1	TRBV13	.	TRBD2	TGTGCCAGCAGCCCGCGGGGGCGGGAGGCCCATGAGCAGTTCTTC	CASSPRGREAHEQFF
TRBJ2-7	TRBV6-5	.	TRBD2	TGTGCCAGCAGTCCCCGGGGGGGCCACGAGCAGTACTTC	CASSPRGGHEQYF
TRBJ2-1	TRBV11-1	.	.	TGTGCCAGCAGCTGGGATCGCCAGGGGCGGGAGCAGTTCTTC	CASSWDRQGREQFF
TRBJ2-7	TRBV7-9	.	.	TGTGCCAGCAGCTTAGTCGCTAGCTACGAGCAGTACTTC	CASSLVASYEQYF
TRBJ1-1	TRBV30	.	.	TGTGCCTCTTCCGGGGGGAACACTGAAGCTTTCTTT	CASSGGNTEAFF
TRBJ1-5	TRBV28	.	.	TGTGCCAGCACCGGGGGCAGGGTCGGCAATCAGCCCCAGCATTTT	CASTGGRVGNQPQHF
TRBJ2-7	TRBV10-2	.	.	TGCGCCAGCTCGGACAGAAACTCCTACGAGCAGTACTTC	CASSDRNSYEQYF
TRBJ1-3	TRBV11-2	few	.	TGTGCCAGCAGCCGGACTGGAAACACCATATATTTT	CASSRTGNTIYF
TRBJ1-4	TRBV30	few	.	TGTGCCTGGAGTGTACAGGAGGTCGGTGAAAAACTGTTTTTT	CAWSVQEVGEKLFF
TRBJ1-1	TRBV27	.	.	TGTGCCAGCAGTTTAGTTAGTGCCCCGGGCAGCCCATCTGAAGCTTTCTTT	CASSLVSAPGSPSEAFF